The 26 T cell receptor beta chains reported below all come from one sample, sequenced in a study of T-cell reconstitution after alpha-beta-depleted transplantation in children. Unique molecular identifiers tagged the TCRbeta library. TCRdb recomputed calls from the PCR reads with MiXCR, one row per CDR3 protein. The profile shows about 830,000 distinct CDR3 sequences, less than 20% of them singletons. Here the sequenced sample was PBMCs, mostly from graft donor cells, taken 360 days after TCRalphabeta/CD19-depleted stem cell transplant. These receptors originate from a male patient aged 5 to 17 who had a stem cell transplant for acute lymphoblastic leukemia, so the T cells may come from the graft donor.

Many counts were recorded for this clonotype. The chain combines TRBV12-3 or TRBV12-4 with TRBJ1-3; D unclear. Trimming removed 1 base from V and 2 bases from J, with 9 bases in between. The CDR3 is made up of 15 amino acids. CDR3 DNA sequence: TGTGCCAGCAGTTTAGAGACCCGGGCTGGAAACACCATATATTTT. It translates to CASSLETRAGNTIYF.

This clonotype came up many times. The rearrangement uses TRBV13 and TRBJ2-5; D gene uncertain. The CDR3 loop spans 11 amino acids. Germline loops: CDR1 PRHDT, CDR2 FYEKMQ (reference sequence). V lost 3 bases to trimming and J lost 7 bases, with 6 bases between them. The chain's CDR3 is CASSFAGTQYF. In DNA form, the CDR3 reads TGTGCCAGCAGCTTCGCCGGGACCCAGTACTTC.

The rearrangement joins TRBV29-1 to TRBJ2-5; 7 nucleotides agree with TRBD1. The CDR3 covers 12 residues. J gave up 3 bases and V 8 bases, and 6 bases lay outside the gene matches. The germline V gene has CDR1 SQVTM and CDR2 ANQGSEA. The CDR3 sequence: CSLRDREETQYF. The DNA of the CDR3 is TGCAGCCTCCGTGACAGGGAAGAGACCCAGTACTTC.

This clonotype has a handful of counts. The rearrangement links TRBV7-3 to TRBJ2-2; D unresolved. The germline V and J ends were trimmed by 5 bases and 3 bases, with 7 bases remaining between them. Per germline, CDR1 SGHTA and CDR2 FQGTGA. There are 13 residues in the CDR3. CDR3 nucleotide sequence: TGTGCCAGCAGCCCCTTCTACACCGGGGAGCTGTTTTTT. It specifies CASSPFYTGELFF.

The chain couples TRBV4-1 to TRBJ2-1; D gene ambiguous. From germline, CDR1 is MGHRA and CDR2 YSYEKL. The CDR3 extends over 16 amino acids. Trimming stripped 3 bases from V and 7 bases from J, with 19 bases between. The CDR3 bases are TGCGCCAGCAGCCAGTGGTCTATCCAAACCCCGAATGAGCAGTTCTTC. This translates into CASSQWSIQTPNEQFF.

The rearrangement uses TRBV27 and TRBJ2-3; no definite D call. Germline loops: CDR1 MNHEY, CDR2 SMNVEV (reference sequence). CDR3 length: 12 amino acids. Trimming shortened V by 6 bases and J by 4 bases, and 8 bases separated the two germline ends. Written as DNA, the CDR3 is TGTGCCAGCAGGACCGCCGCAGATACGCAGTATTTT. This translates into CASRTAADTQYF.

V is TRBV11-3 and J is TRBJ2-7, with D possibly TRBD1 on 6 matching bases. The CDR3 length is 16 residues. Trimming removed 1 base at V and 2 bases at J, with 15 bases between. The germline V gene encodes CDR1 SGHNT and CDR2 YENEEA. CDR3 sequence: CASSLVSGTPTYEQYF. The CDR3 region has the DNA TGTGCCAGCAGCTTAGTTTCCGGGACACCGACCTACGAGCAGTACTTC.

The DNA for the CDR3 is TGTGCCAGCAGCTTAGAGTTCCGGGGTCTCCAAGAGACCCAGTACTTC. Translation gives CASSLEFRGLQETQYF. The chain couples TRBV7-8 to TRBJ2-5, with D perhaps matching TRBD2 (5 bases). Germline CDR1 reads SGHVS; CDR2 reads FQNEAQ. V was trimmed by 1 base and J by 1 base, leaving 13 bases between them. CDR3 length equals 16 residues.

This chain joins TRBV20-1 and TRBJ1-3; D not certain. This CDR3 comprises 13 residues. Trimming took off 4 bases at V and 0 bases at J, with 7 bases between the two ends. The germline gives CDR1 DFQATT, CDR2 SNEGSKA (reference sequence). CDR3 in DNA: TGCAGTGCTACGGGAACCTCTGGAAACACCATATATTTT. Protein product: CSATGTSGNTIYF.

The chain links TRBV11-1 to TRBJ2-1; 10 nucleotides agree with TRBD1. Germline V gives CDR1 SGHAT, CDR2 FQDESV (reference sequence). Losses at the gene ends were 4 bases for V and 7 bases for J; bases not matched to a gene: 13. The CDR3 runs 17 residues. This CDR3 reads CASSSLSGTGVGNEQFF. The CDR3 coding sequence is TGTGCCAGCAGCTCCCTTTCCGGGACAGGGGTTGGAAATGAGCAGTTCTTC.

The genes are TRBV7-3 and TRBJ1-2, with a tentative D call TRBD1 (5 bases). CDR1 and CDR2 from the germline V gene are SGHTA and FQGTGA. This CDR3 region has 11 residues. Trimming took off 5 bases at V and 7 bases at J, with 8 bases between the two ends. The DNA for the CDR3 is TGTGCCAGCAGCCCAGGGACTGGCTACACCTTC. This gives the protein CASSPGTGYTF. The variable domain in full, with the rest retrieved from reference TRBV7-3 and TRBJ1-2, is GAGVSQTPSNKVTEKGKYVELRCDPISGHTALYWYRQSLGQGPEFLIYFQGTGAADDSGLPNDRFFAVRPEGSVSTLKIQRTERGDSAVYLCASSPGTGYTFGSGTRLTVV.

This clonotype has a count of ten or more. The chain recombines TRBV7-9 with TRBJ2-2, with 7 bases that match TRBD1. This CDR3 region has 15 residues. V was pared by 5 bases and J by 6 bases, with 9 bases of the junction left unmatched. Looked up from germline, CDR1 is SEHNR and CDR2 is FQNEAQ (reference sequence). In DNA form, the CDR3 reads TGTGCCAGCAGCATGGGACAGCCGGGATCCGGGGAGCTGTTTTTT. Translated, it gives CASSMGQPGSGELFF.

The chain combines TRBV4-1 with TRBJ2-7; D is uncertain. This CDR3 spans 15 amino acids. CDR1 is MGHRA, CDR2 YSYEKL, per germline. Trimming took off 1 base at V and 4 bases at J, with 14 bases between the two ends. The CDR3 sequence is CASSQARSSFYEQYF. The CDR3 DNA follows: TGCGCCAGCAGCCAAGCGAGGTCAAGTTTTTACGAGCAGTACTTC.

A few counts support this clonotype. The chain links TRBV30 to TRBJ1-1; D is uncertain. With 1 base removed from V and 11 bases from J, the gap between germline ends came to 20 bases. The germline gives CDR1 GTSNPN, CDR2 SVGIG (reference sequence). The CDR3 loop spans 14 amino acids. The CDR3, as DNA: TGTGCCTGGAGTGCCCCCGCTCGGTCACGAGGGGCTTTCTTT. This encodes CAWSAPARSRGAFF.

This chain joins TRBV5-1 and TRBJ2-5; D not certain. In germline, CDR1 is SGHRS, CDR2 YFSETQ. CDR3 length equals 9 residues. V lost 9 bases and J lost 1, with 1 base in between. This chain's CDR3 is CAIQETQYF. CDR3 sequence (DNA): TGCGCCATCCAAGAGACCCAGTACTTC.

This clonotype was observed once. The chain employs TRBV7-3 and TRBJ2-1, with TRBD2 as a possible D gene (5 bases). Trimming took 5 bases from V and 5 from J, leaving 13 bases between them. The CDR3 totals 14 residues. The germline CDR1 and CDR2 sequences are SGHTA and FQGTGA. The CDR3 nucleotides read TGTGCCAGCAGCCCCCTACCCGGGAACAATGAGCAGTTCTTC. Its translation is CASSPLPGNNEQFF.

This clonotype has more than one count but fewer than ten. The chain joins TRBV3-1 to TRBJ2-3, with D maybe TRBD1 (6 bases). The V end lost 11 bases, the J end lost 4 bases, and 10 bases lay between the germline ends. The length of the CDR3 is 11 residues. The germline V gene encodes CDR1 LGHDT and CDR2 YNNKEL (reference sequence). The CDR3 reads CACQGPDTQYF. The CDR3 DNA reads TGTGCCTGCCAGGGGCCAGATACGCAGTATTTT.

The sample holds many counts of this clonotype. The genes are TRBV29-1 and TRBJ2-1, with 9 bases matching TRBD2. Trimming took 6 bases from V and 5 from J; bases not matched to a gene: 11. The germline CDR1 and CDR2 sequences are SQVTM and ANQGSEA. The CDR3 has 15 amino acids. The CDR3 loop reads CSVLWIAGVNNEQFF. Written as DNA, the CDR3 is TGCAGCGTACTGTGGATAGCGGGAGTGAACAATGAGCAGTTCTTC.

This clonotype was found a few times. V and J are TRBV5-1 and TRBJ2-3, with 7 bases matching TRBD1. The germline CDR1 and CDR2 sequences are SGHRS and YFSETQ. The CDR3 runs 17 residues. The junction had 10 bases not matched to a gene; V was cut back by 1 base and J by 2 bases. This chain's CDR3 is CASSLPTGISNTDTQYF. CDR3 sequence (DNA): TGCGCCAGCAGCTTGCCGACAGGGATTTCGAACACAGATACGCAGTATTTT.

This clonotype appeared a few times. The chain uses TRBV12-3 or TRBV12-4 and TRBJ2-1, with D perhaps TRBD1 (6 bases). V lost 2 bases, J lost 9 bases, and 23 bases lay in between. The CDR3 covers 17 residues. Written as DNA, the CDR3 is TGTGCCAGCAGTTTAAATAGTGGGACACCAGACGCCGGTGAGCAGTTCTTC. This gives the protein CASSLNSGTPDAGEQFF.

This clonotype showed up many times. This chain connects TRBV29-1 to TRBJ2-7; 11 bases match TRBD2. The CDR3 length is 13 residues. The V gene's germline CDR1 is SQVTM and CDR2 ANQGSEA. J was trimmed by 3 bases and V by 7 bases; bases with no gene match: 5. CDR3 coding DNA: TGCAGCGCCGGGACTAGCGGTTACTACGAGCAGTACTTC. It translates to CSAGTSGYYEQYF.

The chain uses TRBV29-1 and TRBJ2-6; no clear D gene. Trimming pared 2 bases from V and 1 base from J, leaving 12 bases between. Germline CDR1 SQVTM, CDR2 ANQGSEA. The CDR3 runs 16 residues. The CDR3 DNA reads TGCAGCGTTGAAAAGTCACGTAAGTCTGGGGCCAACGTCCTGACTTTC. It codes for CSVEKSRKSGANVLTF.

The genes are TRBV29-1 and TRBJ2-1; D is ambiguous. Germline values: CDR1 SQVTM, CDR2 ANQGSEA. Deletions cut 4 bases from V and 0 bases from J, with 10 bases between. The CDR3 is made up of 14 amino acids. CDR3 sequence (DNA): TGCAGCGTTGTTGCGCGTAGCTCCTACAATGAGCAGTTCTTC. The encoded protein is CSVVARSSYNEQFF.

This chain joins TRBV27 and TRBJ1-1; 7 nucleotides agree with TRBD1. Per the germline V gene, CDR1 is MNHEY and CDR2 is SMNVEV (reference sequence). CDR3 length equals 12 residues. Trimming removed 10 bases from V and 5 bases from J; junction bases left unmatched: 7. CDR3 sequence: CATIIRGTEAFF. The CDR3, as DNA: TGTGCCACCATTATCAGGGGGACTGAAGCTTTCTTT.

This clonotype was detected a few times. This chain joins TRBV6-5 and TRBJ2-1; D is tentatively TRBD1 or TRBD2 (5 bases each). The CDR3 contains 11 residues. Trimming shortened V by 6 bases and J by 11 bases, and 11 bases separated the two germline ends. Looked up from germline, CDR1 is MNHEY and CDR2 is SVGAGI. The CDR3 protein is CASRGVAKQFF. DNA of the CDR3: TGTGCCAGCAGGGGGGTGGCTAAGCAGTTCTTC.

V usage is TRBV7-9 and J usage is TRBJ2-7, with 13 bases matching TRBD2. The CDR3 covers 17 residues. Losses at the gene ends were 1 base for V and 2 bases for J; bases not matched to a gene: 5. Germline CDR1 is SEHNR and CDR2 is FQNEAQ (reference sequence). The CDR3 loop is CASSLGTSGSETYEQYF. CDR3 nucleotide sequence: TGTGCCAGCAGCTTAGGGACTAGCGGGAGTGAAACCTACGAGCAGTACTTC.